Listed here are 9 T cell receptor beta chains from one sample, sequenced in a study of shared clonotypes between healthy human individuals. Some clones are missing from TCRdb's copy, which holds only in-frame ones; the method was immunoSEQ multiplex PCR. Of hundreds of thousands of clones listed, about 78% are singletons. Sequenced input: memory CD4+ T cells sorted from blood. Subset given: CD45RA-negative fraction. The origin of the receptors is a woman in her 30s in good health.

The rearrangement links TRBV14 to TRBJ2-5; D gene uncertain. The CDR3 has 11 residues. Per the germline V gene, CDR1 is SGHDN and CDR2 is FVKESK. V lost 4 bases to trimming and J lost 4 bases, with 4 bases between them. For the CDR3, the DNA is TGTGCCAGCAGCCTAACAGAGACCCAGTACTTC. Translating it yields CASSLTETQYF. Supplemented by reference TRBV14 and TRBJ2-5, the full variable domain reads EAGVTQFPSHSVIEKGQTVTLRCDPISGHDNLYWYRRVMGKEIKFLLHFVKESKQDESGMPNNRFLAERTGGTYSTLKVQPAELEDSGVYFCASSLTETQYFGPGTRLLVL.

The genes are TRBV30 and TRBJ2-5; unclear D gene. Trimming shortened V by 0 bases and J by 0 bases, and 8 bases separated the two germline ends. The length of the CDR3 is 14 residues. Germline loops: CDR1 GTSNPN, CDR2 SVGIG (reference sequence). CDR3 protein: CAWSVRAHQETQYF. CDR3 bases: TGTGCCTGGAGTGTACGGGCCCACCAAGAGACCCAGTACTTC. The entire variable domain, with the rest obtained from reference TRBV30 and TRBJ2-5, is as follows: SQTIHQWPATLVQPVGSPLSLECTVEGTSNPNLYWYRQAAGRGLQLLFYSVGIGQISSEVPQNLSASRPQDRQFILSSKKLLLSDSGFYLCAWSVRAHQETQYFGPGTRLLVL.

The rearrangement links TRBV29-1 to TRBJ2-7; 9 positions agree with TRBD1. Germline loops: CDR1 SQVTM, CDR2 ANQGSEA. CDR3 length: 16 amino acids. Losses at the gene ends were 7 bases for V and 0 bases for J; bases not matched to a gene: 13. The CDR3, as DNA: TGCAGCGACCGATCAATAGGGACAGGGAGCTCCTACGAGCAGTACTTC. Its protein product is CSDRSIGTGSSYEQYF.

V gene TRBV4-2 combines with J gene TRBJ1-4; D perhaps matches TRBD1 (5 bases). Trimming removed 0 bases at V and 3 bases at J, with 11 bases between. Germline CDR1 is LGHNA and CDR2 is YNFKEQ. CDR3 length: 16 residues. CDR3 sequence reads: CASSQDGGTANEKLFF. CDR3 in DNA: TGTGCCAGCAGCCAAGATGGGGGAACAGCTAATGAAAAACTGTTTTTT.

J is TRBJ1-2 and V is TRBV11-2; possibly TRBD1 for D (5 bases). The CDR3 extends over 15 amino acids. Trimming cost V 4 bases and J 8 bases, with 20 bases left between them. CDR1 is SGHAT, CDR2 FQNNGV, per germline. DNA of the CDR3: TGTGCCAGCAGCTCAAATGACGGGGCCCGGGAGGGCTACACCTTC. Translation gives CASSSNDGAREGYTF.

V is TRBV5-5 and J is TRBJ1-5; 8 bases map to TRBD1. CDR3 length: 17 residues. V shed 2 bases, J shed 9 bases, and the junction held 16 bases outside the gene matches. CDR1 and CDR2 (germline): SGHKS, YYEKEE (reference sequence). The CDR3 DNA follows: TGTGCCAGCAGCTTTGGTCCGGGACAGGAGGAGGTTAGGCCCCAGCATTTT. Residues: CASSFGPGQEEVRPQHF. The full variable domain, rest sourced from reference TRBV5-5 and TRBJ1-5, is DAGVTQSPTHLIKTRGQQVTLRCSPISGHKSVSWYQQVLGQGPQFIFQYYEKEERGRGNFPDRFSARQFPNYSSELNVNALLLGDSALYLCASSFGPGQEEVRPQHFGDGTRLSIL.

The chain has TRBV2 and TRBJ1-1; no reliable D call. The V gene lost 2 bases and the J gene lost 10 bases, with 8 bases spanning the gap. Germline V lookup: CDR1 SNHLY, CDR2 FYNNEI. CDR3 length: 11 residues. CDR3 sequence: CASSERSGAFF. The CDR3 DNA follows: TGTGCCAGCAGTGAAAGGTCGGGAGCTTTCTTT. The whole variable domain, filled in from reference TRBV2 and TRBJ1-1, reads EPEVTQTPSHQVTQMGQEVILRCVPISNHLYFYWYRQILGQKVEFLVSFYNNEISEKSEIFDDQFSVERPDGSNFTLKIRSTKLEDSAMYFCASSERSGAFFGQGTRLTVV.

V gene TRBV5-1 combines with J gene TRBJ2-3; TRBD1 might be the D (5 bases). Trimming took 6 bases from V and 6 from J, leaving 17 bases between them. The length of the CDR3 is 14 residues. The germline gives CDR1 SGHRS, CDR2 YFSETQ. Here the CDR3 reads CASTKKQGGDTQYF. In DNA form, the CDR3 reads TGCGCCAGCACCAAGAAGCAGGGTGGGGATACGCAGTATTTT.

The chain combines TRBV18 with TRBJ1-5; 11 nucleotides line up with TRBD1. CDR3 length: 18 residues. Unmatched junction bases numbered 10, after V lost 2 bases and J lost 4 bases. Germline V gene data show CDR1 as KGHSH and CDR2 as LQKENI. The CDR3 region has the DNA TGTGCCAGCTCACCAGATCCGGGACAGGGGGAAAAGAATCAGCCCCAGCATTTT. It translates to CASSPDPGQGEKNQPQHF.